Described below is a single T cell receptor beta chain sequence and its context. Its specificity is unknown. Through a sample-barcoded 5' primer and a J-beta primer mix, a second PCR was run for roughly 7 to 12 cycles. One entry per CDR3 protein results from TCRdb running MiXCR on the 5' RACE reads. The data hold about 2 million distinct CDR3 sequences, with about 50% observed a single time. Trimming took 4 bases from V and 0 from J, leaving 10 bases between them. Germline CDR1 SGHRS, CDR2 YFSETQ. This CDR3 has 14 amino acids. This record comes from a study of blood T cells in healthy people across ages. Regarding the study as a whole: The diversity estimates, figures obtained from one million T cells, were considered underestimates. Significant beta diversity loss was already apparent by age roughly 38, declining roughly linearly.

Researchers report isolating at least 6.5 million PBMCs per sample. This sequence originates from a woman between 35 and 50 years old in good health. Sample: blood. J is TRBJ2-5 and V is TRBV5-1; D not resolved. CDR3: CASSPHLNQETQYF. CDR3 nucleotides: TGCGCCAGCAGCCCCCACTTGAACCAAGAGACCCAGTACTTC.